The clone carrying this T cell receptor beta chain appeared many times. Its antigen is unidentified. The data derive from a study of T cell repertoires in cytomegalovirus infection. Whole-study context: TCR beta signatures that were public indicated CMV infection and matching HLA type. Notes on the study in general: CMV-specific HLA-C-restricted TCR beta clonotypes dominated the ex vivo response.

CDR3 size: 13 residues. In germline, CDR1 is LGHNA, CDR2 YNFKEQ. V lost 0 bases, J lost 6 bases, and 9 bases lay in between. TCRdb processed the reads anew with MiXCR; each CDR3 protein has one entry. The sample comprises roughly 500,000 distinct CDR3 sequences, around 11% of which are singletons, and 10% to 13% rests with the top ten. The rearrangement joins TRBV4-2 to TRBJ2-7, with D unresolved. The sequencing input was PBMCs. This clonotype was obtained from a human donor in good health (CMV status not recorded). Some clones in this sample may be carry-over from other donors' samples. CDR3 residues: CASSQDQTLEQYF. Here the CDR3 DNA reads TGTGCCAGCAGCCAAGATCAAACACTCGAGCAGTACTTC.